This T cell receptor beta chain was sequenced during a study of T cells in women clearing cervical HPV infection. TCRdb keeps only in-frame clones here, not all; method: immunoSEQ multiplex PCR. The sample has 21,000 or so clones. On this clone: The read ends 3 residues early relative to the CDR3; the germline J gene fills the gap.

V was trimmed by 5 bases and J by 0 bases, leaving 11 bases between them. This CDR3 comprises 13 residues. Germline V gene lookup returns CDR1 DFQATT and CDR2 SNEGSKA (reference sequence). This clonotype was sampled from a woman aged 18 to 75 with a cervical HPV16 infection that either progressed to CIN3+ or cleared (not recorded which). Sequencing used blood buffy coat. The rearrangement joins TRBV20-1 to TRBJ2-7; tentative D call: TRBD2 (6 bases). Incomplete CDR3 DNA: TGCAGTGCTGGGGGGACGCCCTCCTACGAG. Protein: CSAGGTPSYE. The complete CDR3 protein is CSAGGTPSYEQYF.